These 10 T cell receptor beta chains share one sample of origin, sequenced in a study of regulatory T cells in long-lasting Graves disease. Libraries of TCR beta came from iRepertoire HTBI primers plus Arm-PCR of CDR3 regions. TCRdb reprocessed the multiplex PCR reads via MiXCR and lists one record per CDR3 protein. The table includes 370,000 or so distinct CDR3 sequences, about a sixth detected once. Time point described: newly diagnosed GD, antithyroid drugs for less than 3 months. The TCR library was prepared using RNA isolated from PBMCs. These data also formed part of another study, on T cells in Graves' hyperthyroidism and ophthalmopathy.

The sequencing used peripheral blood mononuclear cells (PBMCs), collected at new diagnosis, from a patient treated with antithyroid drugs. These receptors were collected from a woman between 18 and 30 years old with Graves disease.

In this sample, this clonotype turned up many times. This chain links TRBV5-1 with TRBJ2-1; the D gene is possibly TRBD2 (5 bases). The V gene lost 0 bases and the J gene lost 8 bases, with 15 bases spanning the gap. The CDR3 is 15 amino acids. In germline, CDR1 is SGHRS, CDR2 YFSETQ. The CDR3 sequence: CASSLASGSIDEQFF. The CDR3 DNA reads TGCGCCAGCAGCTTGGCCTCGGGAAGTATCGATGAGCAGTTCTTC.

The chain combines TRBV11-2 with TRBJ1-6, with 8 bases fitting TRBD1. The CDR3 length is 18 residues. V trimming: 5 bases; J trimming: 8 bases; junction bases outside the gene matches: 17. Germline values: CDR1 SGHAT, CDR2 FQNNGV. The CDR3 reads CASSRSGGGGLRDSPLHF. The CDR3 bases are TGTGCCAGCAGCCGTTCAGGGGGCGGGGGGTTGAGGGATTCACCCCTCCACTTT.

This sequence joins TRBV7-8 and TRBJ2-3, with 7 bases identical to TRBD1. Germline V gene data show CDR1 as SGHVS and CDR2 as FQNEAQ. V was pared by 3 bases and J by 4 bases, with 4 bases of the junction left unmatched. The CDR3 has 14 amino acids. The CDR3 bases are TGTGCCAGCAGCTTGACAGGGAGCCCAGATACGCAGTATTTT. Translating gives CASSLTGSPDTQYF.

CDR3 DNA: TGCGCCAGCAGCTGGGGACTAGCGGGAGAGGAGACCCAGTACTTC. Translation: CASSWGLAGEETQYF. The V and J genes are TRBV5-1 and TRBJ2-5, with 14 bases matching TRBD2. From germline, CDR1 is SGHRS and CDR2 YFSETQ. CDR3 length equals 15 residues. V lost 3 bases and J lost 5; bases outside the gene matches: 3.

The chain combines TRBV27 with TRBJ1-2; D gene unclear. V was cut by 10 bases and J by 8 bases, with 17 bases left in between. Germline CDR1 MNHEY, CDR2 SMNVEV (reference sequence). The CDR3 runs to 12 residues. CDR3 in amino acids: CATHSEENGYTF. The CDR3 nucleotides read TGTGCCACTCACAGTGAGGAAAACGGCTACACCTTC.

In this sample, this clonotype turned up many times. The J gene is TRBJ2-7, the V gene TRBV6-1; the match to TRBD1 covers 9 bases. This CDR3 is built from 14 residues. The J segment lost 3 bases and the V segment lost 6 bases, leaving 6 bases of the junction unmatched. The germline gives CDR1 MNHNS, CDR2 SASEGT. Here the CDR3 reads CASSQTTGGYEQYF. As DNA, the CDR3 is TGTGCCAGCAGCCAAACGACAGGGGGCTACGAGCAGTACTTC.

This clonotype was seen a handful of times. The V gene is TRBV29-1, the J gene TRBJ2-3; D may be TRBD1 or TRBD2 (5 bases each). Germline V lookup: CDR1 SQVTM, CDR2 ANQGSEA. V was shortened by 7 bases and J by 0 bases, with 17 bases between the two germline ends. This CDR3 contains 15 residues. The CDR3 DNA is TGCAGCGGAACCCGGGGAAGGGGTAGCACAGATACGCAGTATTTT. Encoded protein: CSGTRGRGSTDTQYF.

This clonotype was seen a few times. This may arise from a read error, as a much more abundant clone is one base away. The chain links TRBV12-3 or TRBV12-4 to TRBJ2-3; 9 positions agree with TRBD2. CDR3 length equals 15 residues. J was trimmed by 0 bases and V by 4 bases; bases with no gene match: 2. The CDR3 DNA sequence: TGTGCCAGCAGTTACCTAGCGGGAAGCACAGATACGCAGTATTTT. Its translation: CASSYLAGSTDTQYF.

Turning to this clonotype: This may come from a read error, since a much larger clone is one base off. The genes are TRBV10-3 and TRBJ2-2, with 9 bases lining up with TRBD1. The CDR3 is made up of 13 amino acids. Trimming at V came to 8 bases and at J to 6 bases, leaving 4 bases not matched to a gene. The germline V gene has CDR1 ENHRY and CDR2 SYGVKD. CDR3 nucleotide sequence: TGTGCCATCCGGGACAGGGACGCCGGGGAGCTGTTTTTT. Translating gives CAIRDRDAGELFF.

This clonotype was detected many times. The chain uses TRBV20-1 and TRBJ2-1, with D uncertain. Germline assignment: CDR1 DFQATT and CDR2 SNEGSKA (reference sequence). V lost 3 bases and J 0 bases, leaving 9 bases between the germline ends. The CDR3 is 14 residues long. The CDR3 sequence is CSARVPSSYNEQFF. The CDR3 nucleotides are TGCAGTGCTAGGGTACCGAGCTCCTACAATGAGCAGTTCTTC.